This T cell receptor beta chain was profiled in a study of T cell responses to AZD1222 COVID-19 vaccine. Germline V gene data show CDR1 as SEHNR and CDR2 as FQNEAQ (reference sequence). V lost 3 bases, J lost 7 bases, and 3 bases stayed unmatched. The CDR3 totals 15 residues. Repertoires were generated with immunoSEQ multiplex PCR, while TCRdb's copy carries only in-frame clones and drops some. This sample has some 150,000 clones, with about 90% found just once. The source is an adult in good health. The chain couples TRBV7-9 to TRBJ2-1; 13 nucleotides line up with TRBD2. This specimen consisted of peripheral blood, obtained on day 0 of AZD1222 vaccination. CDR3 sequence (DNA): TGTGCCAGCAGCTTGGGACTAGCGGGACAAAATGAGCAGTTCTTC. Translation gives CASSLGLAGQNEQFF.